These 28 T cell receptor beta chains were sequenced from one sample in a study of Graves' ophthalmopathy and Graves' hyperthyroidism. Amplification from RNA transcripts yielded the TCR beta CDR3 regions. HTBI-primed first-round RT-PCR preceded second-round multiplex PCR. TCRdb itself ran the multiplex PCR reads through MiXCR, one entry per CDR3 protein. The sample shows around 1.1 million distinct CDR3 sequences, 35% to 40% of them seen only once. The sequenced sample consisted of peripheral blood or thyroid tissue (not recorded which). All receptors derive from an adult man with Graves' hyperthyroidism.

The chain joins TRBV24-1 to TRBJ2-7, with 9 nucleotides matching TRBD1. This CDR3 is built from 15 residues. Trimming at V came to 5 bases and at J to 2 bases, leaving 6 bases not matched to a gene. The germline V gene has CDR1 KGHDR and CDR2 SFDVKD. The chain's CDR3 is CATSATGTGTYEQYF. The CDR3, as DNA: TGTGCCACCAGTGCTACCGGGACAGGGACCTACGAGCAGTACTTC.

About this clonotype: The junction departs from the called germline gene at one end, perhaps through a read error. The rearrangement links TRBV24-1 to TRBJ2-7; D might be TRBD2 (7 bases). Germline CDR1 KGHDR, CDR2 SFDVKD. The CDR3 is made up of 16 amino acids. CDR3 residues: CAASSLEGGPFYEQYF. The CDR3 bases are TGTGCCGCCAGCAGCTTGGAGGGGGGGCCGTTCTACGAGCAGTACTTC.

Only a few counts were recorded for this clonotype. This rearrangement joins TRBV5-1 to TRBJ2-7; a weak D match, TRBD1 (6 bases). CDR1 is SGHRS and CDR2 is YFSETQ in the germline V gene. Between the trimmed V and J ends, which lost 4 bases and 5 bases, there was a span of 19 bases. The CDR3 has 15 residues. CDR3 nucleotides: TGCGCCAGCAGCCCTTACAGGGAGTTGGTCGACGAGCAGTACTTC. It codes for CASSPYRELVDEQYF.

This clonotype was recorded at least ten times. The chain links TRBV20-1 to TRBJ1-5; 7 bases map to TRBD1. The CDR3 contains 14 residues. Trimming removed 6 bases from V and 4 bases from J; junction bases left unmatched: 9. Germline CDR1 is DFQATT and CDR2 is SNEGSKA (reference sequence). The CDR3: CSAYTGVRNQPQHF. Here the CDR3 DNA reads TGCAGTGCCTACACAGGGGTGCGGAATCAGCCCCAGCATTTT.

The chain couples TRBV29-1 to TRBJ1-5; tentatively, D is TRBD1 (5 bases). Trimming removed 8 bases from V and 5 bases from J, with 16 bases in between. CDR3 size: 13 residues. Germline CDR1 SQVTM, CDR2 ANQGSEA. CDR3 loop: CSQVGPVDQPQHF. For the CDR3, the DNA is TGCAGCCAAGTGGGACCGGTCGATCAGCCCCAGCATTTT.

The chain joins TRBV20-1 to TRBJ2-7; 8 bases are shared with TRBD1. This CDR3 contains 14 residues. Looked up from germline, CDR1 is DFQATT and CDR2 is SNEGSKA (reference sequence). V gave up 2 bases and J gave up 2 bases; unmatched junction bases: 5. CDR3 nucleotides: TGCAGTGCTAGATTACAGGGGGGTACCTACGAGCAGTACTTC. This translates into CSARLQGGTYEQYF.

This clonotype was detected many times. CDR3 in amino acids: CASSHRDRGNLYQETQYF. The CDR3 DNA sequence: TGTGCCAGCAGCCACCGGGACAGGGGAAACCTGTACCAAGAGACCCAGTACTTC. V usage is TRBV7-2 and J usage is TRBJ2-5; 10 positions agree with TRBD1. The CDR3 runs 18 residues. With 5 bases clipped from V and 0 bases from J, the junction kept 12 bases outside the gene matches. Germline V gene lookup returns CDR1 SGHTA and CDR2 FQGNSA.

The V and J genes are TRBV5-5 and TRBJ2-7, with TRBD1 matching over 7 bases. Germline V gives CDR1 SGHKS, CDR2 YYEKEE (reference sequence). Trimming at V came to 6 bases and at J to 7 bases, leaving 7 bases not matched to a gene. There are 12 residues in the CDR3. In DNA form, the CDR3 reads TGTGCCAGCACCCGGACAGGCGGGGAGCAGTACTTC. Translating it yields CASTRTGGEQYF.

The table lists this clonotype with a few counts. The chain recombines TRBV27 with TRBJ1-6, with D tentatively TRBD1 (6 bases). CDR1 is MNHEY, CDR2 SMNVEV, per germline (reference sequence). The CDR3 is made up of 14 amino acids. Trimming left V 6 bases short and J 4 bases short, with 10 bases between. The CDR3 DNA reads TGTGCCAGCAGAGCGGGACATTATAATTCACCCCTCCACTTT. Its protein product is CASRAGHYNSPLHF.

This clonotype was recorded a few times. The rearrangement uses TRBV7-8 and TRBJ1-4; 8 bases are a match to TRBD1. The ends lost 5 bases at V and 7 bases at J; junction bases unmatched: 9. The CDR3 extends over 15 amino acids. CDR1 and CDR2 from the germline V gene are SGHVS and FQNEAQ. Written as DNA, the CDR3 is TGTGCCAGCAGCGACCAGGGGGCGCATGGTGAAAAACTGTTTTTT. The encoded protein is CASSDQGAHGEKLFF. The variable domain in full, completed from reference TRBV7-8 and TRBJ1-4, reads GAGVSQSPRYKVAKRGQDVALRCDPISGHVSLFWYQQALGQGPEFLTYFQNEAQLDKSGLPSDRFFAERPEGSVSTLKIQRTQQEDSAVYLCASSDQGAHGEKLFFGSGTQLSVL.

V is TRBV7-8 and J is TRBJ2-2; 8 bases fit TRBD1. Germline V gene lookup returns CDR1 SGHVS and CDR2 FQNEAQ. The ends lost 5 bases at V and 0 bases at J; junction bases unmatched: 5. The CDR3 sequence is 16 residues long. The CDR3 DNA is TGTGCCAGCAGCAGACAGGGGACTGCGAACACCGGGGAGCTGTTTTTT. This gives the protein CASSRQGTANTGELFF.

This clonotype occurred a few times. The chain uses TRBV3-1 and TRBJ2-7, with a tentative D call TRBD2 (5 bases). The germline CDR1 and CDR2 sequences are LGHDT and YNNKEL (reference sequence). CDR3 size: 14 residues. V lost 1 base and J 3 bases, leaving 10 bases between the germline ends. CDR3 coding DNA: TGTGCCAGCAGCCAAGCCCTAGGACTCTACGAGCAGTACTTC. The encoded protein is CASSQALGLYEQYF.

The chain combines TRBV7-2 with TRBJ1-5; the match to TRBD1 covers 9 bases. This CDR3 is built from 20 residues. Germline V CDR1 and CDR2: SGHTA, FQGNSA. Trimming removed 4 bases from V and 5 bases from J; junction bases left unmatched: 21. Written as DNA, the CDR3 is TGTGCCAGCAGCTCCGAATCTGGACAGGGGAAGCACCATCGCCATCAGCCCCAGCATTTT. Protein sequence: CASSSESGQGKHHRHQPQHF.

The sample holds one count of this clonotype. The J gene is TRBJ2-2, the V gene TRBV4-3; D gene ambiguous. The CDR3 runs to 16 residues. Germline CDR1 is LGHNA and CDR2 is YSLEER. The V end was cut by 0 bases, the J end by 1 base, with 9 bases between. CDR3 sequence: CASSQDGTKNTGELFF. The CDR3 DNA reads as TGCGCCAGCAGCCAAGATGGAACTAAGAACACCGGGGAGCTGTTTTTT.

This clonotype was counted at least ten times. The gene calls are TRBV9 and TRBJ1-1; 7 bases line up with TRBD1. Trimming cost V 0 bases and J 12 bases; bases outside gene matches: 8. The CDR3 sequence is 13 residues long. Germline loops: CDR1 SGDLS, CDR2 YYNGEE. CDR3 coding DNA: TGTGCCAGCAGCGTAGCGGACCAGGGGGTACCTTTCTTT. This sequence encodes CASSVADQGVPFF.

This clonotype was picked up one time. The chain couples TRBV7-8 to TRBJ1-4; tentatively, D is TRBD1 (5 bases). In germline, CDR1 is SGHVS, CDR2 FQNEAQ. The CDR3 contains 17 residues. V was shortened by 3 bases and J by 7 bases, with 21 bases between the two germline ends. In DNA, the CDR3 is TGTGCCAGCAGCTTTATTCTCCGGGGGGGTAAGGGTGAAAAACTGTTTTTT. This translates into CASSFILRGGKGEKLFF.

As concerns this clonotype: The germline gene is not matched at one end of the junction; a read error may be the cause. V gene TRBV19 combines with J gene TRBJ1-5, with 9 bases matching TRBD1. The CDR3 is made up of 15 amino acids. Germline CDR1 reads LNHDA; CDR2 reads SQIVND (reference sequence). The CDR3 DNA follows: TGTGCCGGTAGCTCCACGACAGGGGGGAATCAGCCCCAGCATTTT. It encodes CAGSSTTGGNQPQHF.

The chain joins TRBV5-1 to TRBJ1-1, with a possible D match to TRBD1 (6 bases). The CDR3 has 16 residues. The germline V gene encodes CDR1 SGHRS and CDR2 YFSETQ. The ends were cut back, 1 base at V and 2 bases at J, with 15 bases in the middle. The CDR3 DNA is TGCGCCAGCAGCTTGTCACAGGGCGGTGGAAACACTGAAGCTTTCTTT. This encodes CASSLSQGGGNTEAFF.

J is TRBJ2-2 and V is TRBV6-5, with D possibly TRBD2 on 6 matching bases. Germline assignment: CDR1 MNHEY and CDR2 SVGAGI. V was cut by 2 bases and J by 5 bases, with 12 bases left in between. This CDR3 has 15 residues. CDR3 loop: CASSYGSGRTGELFF. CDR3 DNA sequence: TGTGCCAGCAGTTACGGATCCGGGAGAACCGGGGAGCTGTTTTTT.

The CDR3 DNA is TGTGCCAGCAGCCCCGGGGCTAGCGGGTGGGACCAGTACTTC. Protein: CASSPGASGWDQYF. The chain is built from TRBV11-2 and TRBJ2-5; 8 bases match TRBD2. The germline V gene has CDR1 SGHAT and CDR2 FQNNGV. Trimming at V came to 5 bases and at J to 10 bases, leaving 12 bases not matched to a gene. The length of the CDR3 is 14 residues.

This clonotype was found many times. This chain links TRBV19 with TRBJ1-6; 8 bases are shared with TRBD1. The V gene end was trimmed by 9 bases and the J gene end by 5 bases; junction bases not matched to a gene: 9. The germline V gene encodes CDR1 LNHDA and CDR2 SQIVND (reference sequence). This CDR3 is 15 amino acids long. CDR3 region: CASSDRGGHNSPLHF. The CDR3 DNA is TGTGCCAGCTCCGACAGGGGTGGCCATAATTCACCCCTCCACTTT.

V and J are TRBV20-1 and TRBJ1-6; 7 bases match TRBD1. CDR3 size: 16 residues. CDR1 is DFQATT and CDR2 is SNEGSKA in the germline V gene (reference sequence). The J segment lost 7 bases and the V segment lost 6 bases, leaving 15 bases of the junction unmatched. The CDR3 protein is CSAGRGGGLSNSPLHF. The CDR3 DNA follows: TGCAGTGCGGGCAGGGGGGGGGGCCTCAGCAATTCACCCCTCCACTTT.

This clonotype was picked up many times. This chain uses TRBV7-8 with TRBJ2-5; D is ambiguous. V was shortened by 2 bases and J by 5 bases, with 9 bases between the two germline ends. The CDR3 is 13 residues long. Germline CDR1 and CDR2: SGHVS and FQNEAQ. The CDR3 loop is CASSLSVRETQYF. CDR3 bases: TGTGCCAGCAGCTTATCTGTTAGGGAGACCCAGTACTTC.

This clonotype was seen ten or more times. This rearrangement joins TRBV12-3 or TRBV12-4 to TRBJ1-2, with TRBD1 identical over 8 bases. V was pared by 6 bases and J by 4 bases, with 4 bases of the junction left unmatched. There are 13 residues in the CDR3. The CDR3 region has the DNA TGTGCCAGCAGGCAGGGGACAGGCTATGGCTACACCTTC. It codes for CASRQGTGYGYTF.

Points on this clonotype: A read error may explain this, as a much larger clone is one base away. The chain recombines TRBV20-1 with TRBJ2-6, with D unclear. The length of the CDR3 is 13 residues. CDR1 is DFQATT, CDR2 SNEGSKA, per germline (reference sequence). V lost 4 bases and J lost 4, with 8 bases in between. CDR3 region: CSAIATGANVLTF. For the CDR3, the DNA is TGCAGTGCTATAGCTACCGGGGCCAACGTCCTGACTTTC.

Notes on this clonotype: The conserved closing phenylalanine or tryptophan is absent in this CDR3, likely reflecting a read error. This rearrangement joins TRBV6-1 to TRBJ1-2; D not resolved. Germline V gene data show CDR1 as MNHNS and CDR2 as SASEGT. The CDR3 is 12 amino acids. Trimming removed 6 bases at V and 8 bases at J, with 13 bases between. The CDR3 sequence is CASRDKGGGYTV. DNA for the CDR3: TGTGCCAGCAGGGATAAAGGCGGGGGCTACACCGTC.

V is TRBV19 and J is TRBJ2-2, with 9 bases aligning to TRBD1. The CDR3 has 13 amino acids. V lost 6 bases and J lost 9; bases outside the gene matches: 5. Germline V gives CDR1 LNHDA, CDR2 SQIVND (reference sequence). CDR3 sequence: CASRGTGTRELFF. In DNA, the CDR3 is TGTGCCAGTAGGGGGACAGGGACCAGGGAGCTGTTTTTT.

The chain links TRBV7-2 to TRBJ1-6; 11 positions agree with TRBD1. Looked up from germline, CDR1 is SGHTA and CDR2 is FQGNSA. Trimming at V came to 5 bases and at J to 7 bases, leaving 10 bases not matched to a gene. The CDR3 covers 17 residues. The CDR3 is CASSPGQGALRNSPLHF. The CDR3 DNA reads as TGTGCCAGCAGCCCTGGACAGGGGGCGCTGAGGAATTCACCCCTCCACTTT.